Following are 8 T cell receptor beta chains from one sample sequenced in a study of radiation and T cells in renal cell carcinoma. Using immunoSEQ multiplex PCR, the repertoire was profiled, and TCRdb retains in-frame clones only, with some absent. The table shows around 46,000 clones, with about 80% occurring only once. As for time point: baseline pretreatment blood. Treatment reported: 15 Gy SBRT to primary tumor, nephrectomy 4 weeks later. Sequencing was performed on blood, taken from a patient whose treatment included radiotherapy and nephrectomy. Receptors originate from a woman in her sixties or seventies with renal cell carcinoma.

The chain joins TRBV7-8 to TRBJ2-1; tentative D call: TRBD2 (5 bases). Germline values: CDR1 SGHVS, CDR2 FQNEAQ. V was clipped by 4 bases and J by 1 base, with 17 bases between them. The CDR3 totals 17 residues. The CDR3 sequence: CASSSDSSGRSYNEQFF. CDR3 DNA sequence: TGTGCCAGCAGCTCGGATTCGAGCGGACGGTCCTACAATGAGCAGTTCTTC.

The chain combines TRBV7-6 with TRBJ2-1; D is ambiguous. The CDR3 runs 16 residues. CDR1 and CDR2 (germline): SGHVS, FNYEAQ. Trimming pared 1 base from V and 5 bases from J, leaving 15 bases between. CDR3 sequence reads: CASSLGATSKNNEQFF. The CDR3 DNA reads as TGTGCCAGCAGCTTAGGGGCCACGTCGAAAAACAATGAGCAGTTCTTC.

The chain uses TRBV9 and TRBJ2-1, with 7 bases lining up with TRBD1. Germline V gene data show CDR1 as SGDLS and CDR2 as YYNGEE. This CDR3 is 16 amino acids long. The J segment lost 0 bases and the V segment lost 5 bases, leaving 8 bases of the junction unmatched. The CDR3 nucleotides are TGTGCCAGCAGTCTCCTGGGGGACAGCTCCTACAATGAGCAGTTCTTC. Protein sequence: CASSLLGDSSYNEQFF.

The J gene is TRBJ2-5, the V gene TRBV2; 7 nucleotides line up with TRBD1. The V gene's germline CDR1 is SNHLY and CDR2 FYNNEI. The CDR3 has 14 residues. The trim removed 5 bases at V and 1 base at J, leaving 4 bases unmatched. CDR3 in DNA: TGTGCCAGCAGTAGCGACAGGGCCCAAGAGACCCAGTACTTC. Translated: CASSSDRAQETQYF.

This chain uses TRBV18 with TRBJ1-4; 7 bases line up with TRBD1. The germline V gene encodes CDR1 KGHSH and CDR2 LQKENI. The CDR3 has 16 residues. V lost 5 bases and J lost 14; bases outside the gene matches: 20. CDR3 bases: TGTGCCAGCTCAACGTCAAGGGGACAGCTTAATGAAGGGCTGTTTTTT. This codes for CASSTSRGQLNEGLFF.

CDR3 sequence: CASSPPGGGMNEQFF. Written as DNA, the CDR3 is TGTGCCAGCTCACCACCCGGGGGGGGGATGAATGAGCAGTTCTTC. The chain employs TRBV18 and TRBJ2-1; 8 bases match TRBD2. Trimming at V came to 0 bases and at J to 7 bases, leaving 5 bases not matched to a gene. Per germline, CDR1 KGHSH and CDR2 LQKENI. This CDR3 spans 15 amino acids.

CDR3: CASTSPGLADNEQFF. In DNA, the CDR3 is TGTGCCAGCACCTCCCCGGGACTAGCGGACAATGAGCAGTTCTTC. V is TRBV6-5 and J is TRBJ2-1; 11 bases are shared with TRBD2. V shed 7 bases, J shed 5 bases, and the junction held 7 bases outside the gene matches. The CDR3 has 15 amino acids. The germline gives CDR1 MNHEY, CDR2 SVGAGI.

The chain combines TRBV19 with TRBJ1-1, with 7 bases matching TRBD1. Germline assignment: CDR1 LNHDA and CDR2 SQIVND (reference sequence). The CDR3 totals 14 residues. The ends lost 6 bases at V and 6 bases at J; junction bases unmatched: 10. The CDR3 loop is CASRTTGAGAEAFF. The CDR3 nucleotides are TGTGCCAGTAGGACTACAGGGGCTGGCGCTGAAGCTTTCTTT.